The 23 T cell receptor beta chains listed next were all sequenced from one sample in a study of shared clonotypes between healthy human individuals. Produced via immunoSEQ multiplex PCR; TCRdb's table is partial and in-frame only. The table shows 1,500,000 or so clones, with around 95% occurring only once. The sample comprised naive CD4+ T cells sorted from blood. Subset defined: CD45RA+ positively selected. These receptors were obtained from a man aged 30 to 39 in good health.

The chain joins TRBV28 to TRBJ1-2, with 10 nucleotides matching TRBD1. V was pared by 5 bases and J by 8 bases, with 14 bases of the junction left unmatched. CDR1 is MDHEN and CDR2 is SYDVKM in the germline V gene. This CDR3 region has 16 residues. CDR3 loop: CASSRFLTGGAKGYTF. The CDR3 DNA reads as TGTGCCAGCAGTCGATTTCTGACAGGGGGCGCTAAGGGCTACACCTTC.

Of note for this clone: Other DNA sequences from this sample encode an identical CDR3 as well. This chain connects TRBV5-1 to TRBJ2-3, with D possibly matching TRBD1 (5 bases). The CDR3 runs to 14 residues. In germline, CDR1 is SGHRS, CDR2 YFSETQ. V lost 2 bases and J lost 0, with 7 bases in between. The CDR3 region has the DNA TGCGCCAGCAGCTTCCCAGGGAGCACAGATACGCAGTATTTT. It translates to CASSFPGSTDTQYF.

CDR3 sequence reads: CASSEAGQGESDTQYF. CDR3 nucleotides: TGTGCCAGCAGTGAAGCGGGACAGGGGGAATCCGATACGCAGTATTTT. The rearrangement uses TRBV25-1 and TRBJ2-3; 11 bases match TRBD1. The V and J ends lost 2 bases and 6 bases, in that order; junction bases with no gene match: 7. The CDR3 is made up of 16 amino acids. In germline, CDR1 is MGHDK, CDR2 SYGVNS.

The chain has TRBV6-5 and TRBJ2-7; perhaps TRBD2 as D (6 bases). The CDR3 runs to 14 residues. Trimming removed 5 bases at V and 2 bases at J, with 13 bases between. Germline-derived CDR1 and CDR2 are MNHEY and SVGAGI. The CDR3 loop is CASSRGFLPYEQYF. The CDR3 nucleotides are TGTGCCAGCAGTCGGGGGTTTCTCCCCTACGAGCAGTACTTC.

CDR3 in DNA: TGTGCCTACTCTAGCGGGAGGGCAGATACGCAGTATTTT. It encodes CAYSSGRADTQYF. This chain uses TRBV6-1 with TRBJ2-3, with 12 bases identical to TRBD2. This CDR3 comprises 13 residues. Unmatched junction bases numbered 4, after V lost 11 bases and J lost 4 bases. CDR1 and CDR2 from the germline V gene are MNHNS and SASEGT.

The J gene is TRBJ2-3, the V gene TRBV7-2, with 8 bases aligning to TRBD1. This CDR3 is 16 amino acids long. The germline CDR1 and CDR2 sequences are SGHTA and FQGNSA. Trimming at V came to 4 bases and at J to 3 bases, leaving 9 bases not matched to a gene. The CDR3, as DNA: TGTGCCAGCAGCTACGGGACAGGTGGTCCGACAGATACGCAGTATTTT. Amino acid sequence: CASSYGTGGPTDTQYF. Complete variable domain (other parts from reference TRBV7-2 and TRBJ2-3): GAGVSQSPSNKVTEKGKDVELRCDPISGHTALYWYRQSLGQGLEFLIYFQGNSAPDKSGLPSDRFSAERTGGSVSTLTIQRTQQEDSAVYLCASSYGTGGPTDTQYFGPGTRLTVL.

This clone was picked up one time. This rearrangement joins TRBV6-1 to TRBJ2-7, with 7 bases identical to TRBD2. The CDR3 runs 14 residues. With 7 bases clipped from V and 2 bases from J, the junction kept 8 bases outside the gene matches. Looked up from germline, CDR1 is MNHNS and CDR2 is SASEGT. The CDR3 is CASTHSGSAYEQYF. The DNA for the CDR3 is TGTGCCAGCACCCATAGCGGGTCCGCCTACGAGCAGTACTTC.

The chain couples TRBV30 to TRBJ1-4; TRBD1 is a possible D gene (5 bases). CDR3 length: 15 amino acids. V lost 0 bases, J lost 7 bases, and 15 bases lay in between. The germline V gene encodes CDR1 GTSNPN and CDR2 SVGIG (reference sequence). The CDR3 sequence: CAWSVPGGRAEKLFF. For the CDR3, the DNA is TGTGCCTGGAGTGTACCGGGGGGACGCGCTGAAAAACTGTTTTTT.

This chain's CDR3 is CASSEAGRGHETQYF. CDR3 bases: TGCGCCAGCAGTGAAGCGGGGAGGGGGCACGAGACCCAGTACTTC. The V gene is TRBV10-1, the J gene TRBJ2-5; D is perhaps TRBD1 or TRBD2 (7 bases each). The CDR3 is 15 residues long. Between the trimmed V and J ends, which lost 3 bases and 5 bases, there was a span of 16 bases. Looked up from germline, CDR1 is WNHNN and CDR2 is SYGVQD (reference sequence).

The chain is built from TRBV11-1 and TRBJ1-3; D is uncertain. CDR1 is SGHAT and CDR2 is FQDESV in the germline V gene (reference sequence). V was shortened by 3 bases and J by 2 bases, with 5 bases between the two germline ends. The CDR3 has 13 amino acids. This CDR3 is CASSFRPGNTIYF. The DNA for the CDR3 is TGTGCCAGCAGCTTCCGCCCTGGAAACACCATATATTTT.

The rearrangement uses TRBV5-5 and TRBJ1-3; D is unclear. CDR3 size: 15 residues. V was pared by 1 base and J by 0 bases, with 8 bases between. Per germline, CDR1 SGHKS and CDR2 YYEKEE (reference sequence). The DNA of the CDR3 is TGTGCCAGCAGCTTGATGCTGGTCTCTGGAAACACCATATATTTT. Encoded protein: CASSLMLVSGNTIYF. Supplemented by reference TRBV5-5 and TRBJ1-3, the full variable domain reads DAGVTQSPTHLIKTRGQQVTLRCSPISGHKSVSWYQQVLGQGPQFIFQYYEKEERGRGNFPDRFSARQFPNYSSELNVNALLLGDSALYLCASSLMLVSGNTIYFGEGSWLTVV.

CDR3 sequence (DNA): TGCAGCGTTAAGGTGAACATGAACACTGAAGCTTTCTTT. It is translated as CSVKVNMNTEAFF. The genes are TRBV29-1 and TRBJ1-1, with D uncertain. Germline V gene data show CDR1 as SQVTM and CDR2 as ANQGSEA. There are 13 residues in the CDR3. Between the trimmed V and J ends, which lost 5 bases and 0 bases, there was a span of 10 bases.

The chain employs TRBV7-6 and TRBJ2-3, with 8 bases matching TRBD1. Germline V gives CDR1 SGHVS, CDR2 FNYEAQ. The CDR3 has 18 amino acids. The V and J ends lost 3 bases and 0 bases, in that order; junction bases with no gene match: 11. CDR3 region: CASSLGQANRNSTDTQYF. The DNA of the CDR3 is TGTGCCAGCAGCTTGGGACAGGCCAACAGAAATAGCACAGATACGCAGTATTTT.

The V gene is TRBV7-2, the J gene TRBJ1-2; 7 nucleotides match TRBD1. The CDR3 contains 17 residues. Germline V lookup: CDR1 SGHTA, CDR2 FQGNSA. Trimming removed 4 bases from V and 7 bases from J; junction bases left unmatched: 18. The CDR3 region is CASSYDPSTGEVSGYTF. The CDR3 bases are TGTGCCAGCAGCTACGACCCGTCTACAGGGGAGGTGTCTGGCTACACCTTC.

This clone showed up just once. This chain connects TRBV6-1 to TRBJ2-3, with D uncertain. The CDR3 runs 14 residues. The germline V and J ends were trimmed by 7 bases and 4 bases, with 15 bases remaining between them. CDR1 MNHNS and CDR2 SASEGT come from the germline V gene. The CDR3 spells CASTEALVADTQYF. In DNA, the CDR3 is TGTGCCAGCACCGAAGCCCTAGTGGCAGATACGCAGTATTTT.

About this clone itself: Germline is not matched at one junction end, which may reflect a read error. The chain combines TRBV6-6 with TRBJ1-2; weak D call: TRBD1 (5 bases). The germline gives CDR1 MNHNY, CDR2 SVGAGI (reference sequence). The CDR3 has 11 residues. The CDR3 region has the DNA TGTGCCAGCAGCCTGCCTCCCGGGGCCTTTTTC. Translating gives CASSLPPGAFF.

This clone has a handful of counts. J is TRBJ2-2 and V is TRBV7-3; D is undetermined. The CDR3 is made up of 13 amino acids. Trimming pared 5 bases from V and 1 base from J, leaving 5 bases between. CDR1 is SGHTA, CDR2 FQGTGA, per germline. This CDR3 reads CASSILNTGELFF. The DNA for the CDR3 is TGTGCCAGCAGCATCCTGAACACCGGGGAGCTGTTTTTT.

The chain links TRBV5-1 to TRBJ2-1; no clear D. This CDR3 spans 15 amino acids. Trimming removed 1 base from V and 6 bases from J, with 14 bases in between. Germline CDR1 SGHRS, CDR2 YFSETQ. CDR3 bases: TGCGCCAGCAGCTTGTTTGCCGAGAGTCTCAATGAGCAGTTCTTC. Its protein is CASSLFAESLNEQFF. The whole variable domain, filled in from reference TRBV5-1 and TRBJ2-1, reads KAGVTQTPRYLIKTRGQQVTLSCSPISGHRSVSWYQQTPGQGLQFLFEYFSETQRNKGNFPGRFSGRQFSNSRSEMNVSTLELGDSALYLCASSLFAESLNEQFFGPGTRLTVL.

This clone was counted once. V and J are TRBV13 and TRBJ1-3, with 11 bases lining up with TRBD1. Germline lookup yields CDR1 PRHDT and CDR2 FYEKMQ (reference sequence). The CDR3 is made up of 17 amino acids. The V gene end was trimmed by 6 bases and the J gene end by 1 base; junction bases not matched to a gene: 8. CDR3 amino acids: CASRQVGTGGSGNTIYF. CDR3 sequence (DNA): TGTGCCAGCAGACAAGTCGGGACAGGGGGTTCTGGAAACACCATATATTTT.

The V gene is TRBV4-3, the J gene TRBJ2-7, with D maybe TRBD2 (5 bases). CDR3 length: 14 residues. V was cut by 2 bases and J by 0 bases, with 8 bases left in between. The V gene's germline CDR1 is LGHNA and CDR2 YSLEER. This CDR3 is CASSQSGSSYEQYF. The CDR3 DNA is TGCGCCAGCAGCCAAAGCGGAAGCTCCTACGAGCAGTACTTC.

The V gene is TRBV18, the J gene TRBJ2-1; 12 nucleotides line up with TRBD2. The CDR3 is made up of 17 amino acids. J lost 4 bases, V lost 2 bases, and 6 bases had no gene match. In germline, CDR1 is KGHSH, CDR2 LQKENI. CDR3 sequence: CASSPSLAGGNYNEQFF. CDR3 coding DNA: TGTGCCAGCTCACCATCCCTAGCGGGAGGGAATTACAATGAGCAGTTCTTC.

Only a few counts were recorded for this clone. Other DNA sequences in the same sample also yield this CDR3. V is TRBV28 and J is TRBJ2-2; D remains unclear. Germline CDR1 is MDHEN and CDR2 is SYDVKM. The CDR3 consists of 13 residues. Trimming cost V 6 bases and J 1 base, with 6 bases left between them. The CDR3 loop reads CASSWRNTGELFF. The CDR3 DNA is TGTGCCAGCAGCTGGAGGAACACCGGGGAGCTGTTTTTT. Together with reference TRBV28 and TRBJ2-2, the CDR3 gives the full variable domain: DVKVTQSSRYLVKRTGEKVFLECVQDMDHENMFWYRQDPGLGLRLIYFSYDVKMKEKGDIPEGYSVSREKKERFSLILESASTNQTSMYLCASSWRNTGELFFGEGSRLTVL.

Remarks on this clone: Additional DNA sequences in this sample encode the identical CDR3. The chain carries TRBV5-4 and TRBJ2-3; 8 nucleotides align to TRBD1. Germline CDR1 is SGHNT and CDR2 is YYREEE (reference sequence). The CDR3 has 15 amino acids. J gave up 0 bases and V 3 bases, and 3 bases lay outside the gene matches. The CDR3 here is CASSSRTGSTDTQYF. The CDR3 bases are TGTGCCAGCAGCTCTAGGACAGGGAGCACAGATACGCAGTATTTT.